Presented here are 8 T cell receptor beta chains from one specimen sequenced in a study of beta chain features in type 1 diabetes. Of the isolated RNA, all was reverse transcribed, and so the sequenced material was expressed TCRB transcripts. Data came from immunoSEQ multiplex PCR; TCRdb stores just in-frame clones and leaves some out. The sample has 810,000 or so clones, roughly 16% seen once. Sequenced input: naive CD4+ T cells from blood. These receptors all come from a woman aged 18-35 years in good health.

DNA of the CDR3: TGTGCCAGTAGTATGGGCCTACCGGGCACCGGGGAGCTGTTTTTT. It encodes CASSMGLPGTGELFF. This chain links TRBV19 with TRBJ2-2; unclear D gene. CDR3 length: 15 residues. Germline loops: CDR1 LNHDA, CDR2 SQIVND (reference sequence). V lost 3 bases to trimming and J lost 4 bases, with 12 bases between them.

The V gene is TRBV5-4, the J gene TRBJ2-7; D perhaps matches TRBD1 (6 bases). The ends were cut back, 3 bases at V and 3 bases at J, with 13 bases in the middle. The germline CDR1 and CDR2 sequences are SGHNT and YYREEE (reference sequence). The CDR3 contains 14 residues. The DNA for the CDR3 is TGTGCCAGCAGCTCCCACGTCAGGGGCTACGAGCAGTACTTC. Protein product: CASSSHVRGYEQYF.

J is TRBJ2-5 and V is TRBV6-1; D gene uncertain. The germline V gene has CDR1 MNHNS and CDR2 SASEGT. V was cut by 5 bases and J by 5 bases, with 12 bases left in between. The CDR3 consists of 13 residues. Here the CDR3 DNA reads TGTGCCAGCAGTTCGGCGACGCTCGAGACCCAGTACTTC. It encodes CASSSATLETQYF.

About this clone: Mismatch with germline at one junction end may stem from a read error. In DNA form, the CDR3 reads TGTGCCAGCAGGGAAGCGGGATTCGTTAACGAGCAGTACTTC. This translates into CASREAGFVNEQYF. The rearrangement joins TRBV2 to TRBJ2-7, with 7 bases identical to TRBD2. Germline V gene sequence: CDR1 SNHLY, CDR2 FYNNEI. The CDR3 loop spans 14 amino acids.

This clone occurred a few times. The CDR3 protein is CASSLRGTEQFF. CDR3 DNA sequence: TGTGCCAGCAGCTTACGGGGGACTGAGCAGTTCTTC. The chain is built from TRBV7-3 and TRBJ2-1; TRBD2 might be the D (6 bases). The germline gives CDR1 SGHTA, CDR2 FQGTGA. Trimming left V 2 bases short and J 9 bases short, with 8 bases between. The CDR3 totals 12 residues.

V is TRBV7-3 and J is TRBJ2-5, with a possible D match to TRBD2 (6 bases). V was shortened by 4 bases and J by 6 bases, with 12 bases between the two germline ends. The CDR3 covers 13 residues. Looked up from germline, CDR1 is SGHTA and CDR2 is FQGTGA. Written as DNA, the CDR3 is TGTGCCAGCAGCTACCAAGGAGGGCAGACCCAGTACTTC. Protein sequence: CASSYQGGQTQYF.

About this clone: The limits of the CDR3 on the DNA are not certain, so only TCRdb's listed CDR3 is given. The genes are TRBV6-6 and TRBJ2-1; TRBD2 is the table's D call and was not checked against the DNA. Germline CDR1 reads MNHNY; CDR2 reads SVGAGI (reference sequence). The CDR3 numbers 13 amino acids, ends counted. The CDR3 reads CASSSSFRNEQFF.

The table lists this clone with a few counts. The rearrangement uses TRBV6-1 and TRBJ2-7; 10 nucleotides align to TRBD2. Germline V gene lookup returns CDR1 MNHNS and CDR2 SASEGT. V was pared by 7 bases and J by 0 bases, with 6 bases of the junction left unmatched. The CDR3 consists of 15 residues. The CDR3, as DNA: TGTGCCAGCAACTCCCCTAGCGGGAGCTCCTACGAGCAGTACTTC. This codes for CASNSPSGSSYEQYF.